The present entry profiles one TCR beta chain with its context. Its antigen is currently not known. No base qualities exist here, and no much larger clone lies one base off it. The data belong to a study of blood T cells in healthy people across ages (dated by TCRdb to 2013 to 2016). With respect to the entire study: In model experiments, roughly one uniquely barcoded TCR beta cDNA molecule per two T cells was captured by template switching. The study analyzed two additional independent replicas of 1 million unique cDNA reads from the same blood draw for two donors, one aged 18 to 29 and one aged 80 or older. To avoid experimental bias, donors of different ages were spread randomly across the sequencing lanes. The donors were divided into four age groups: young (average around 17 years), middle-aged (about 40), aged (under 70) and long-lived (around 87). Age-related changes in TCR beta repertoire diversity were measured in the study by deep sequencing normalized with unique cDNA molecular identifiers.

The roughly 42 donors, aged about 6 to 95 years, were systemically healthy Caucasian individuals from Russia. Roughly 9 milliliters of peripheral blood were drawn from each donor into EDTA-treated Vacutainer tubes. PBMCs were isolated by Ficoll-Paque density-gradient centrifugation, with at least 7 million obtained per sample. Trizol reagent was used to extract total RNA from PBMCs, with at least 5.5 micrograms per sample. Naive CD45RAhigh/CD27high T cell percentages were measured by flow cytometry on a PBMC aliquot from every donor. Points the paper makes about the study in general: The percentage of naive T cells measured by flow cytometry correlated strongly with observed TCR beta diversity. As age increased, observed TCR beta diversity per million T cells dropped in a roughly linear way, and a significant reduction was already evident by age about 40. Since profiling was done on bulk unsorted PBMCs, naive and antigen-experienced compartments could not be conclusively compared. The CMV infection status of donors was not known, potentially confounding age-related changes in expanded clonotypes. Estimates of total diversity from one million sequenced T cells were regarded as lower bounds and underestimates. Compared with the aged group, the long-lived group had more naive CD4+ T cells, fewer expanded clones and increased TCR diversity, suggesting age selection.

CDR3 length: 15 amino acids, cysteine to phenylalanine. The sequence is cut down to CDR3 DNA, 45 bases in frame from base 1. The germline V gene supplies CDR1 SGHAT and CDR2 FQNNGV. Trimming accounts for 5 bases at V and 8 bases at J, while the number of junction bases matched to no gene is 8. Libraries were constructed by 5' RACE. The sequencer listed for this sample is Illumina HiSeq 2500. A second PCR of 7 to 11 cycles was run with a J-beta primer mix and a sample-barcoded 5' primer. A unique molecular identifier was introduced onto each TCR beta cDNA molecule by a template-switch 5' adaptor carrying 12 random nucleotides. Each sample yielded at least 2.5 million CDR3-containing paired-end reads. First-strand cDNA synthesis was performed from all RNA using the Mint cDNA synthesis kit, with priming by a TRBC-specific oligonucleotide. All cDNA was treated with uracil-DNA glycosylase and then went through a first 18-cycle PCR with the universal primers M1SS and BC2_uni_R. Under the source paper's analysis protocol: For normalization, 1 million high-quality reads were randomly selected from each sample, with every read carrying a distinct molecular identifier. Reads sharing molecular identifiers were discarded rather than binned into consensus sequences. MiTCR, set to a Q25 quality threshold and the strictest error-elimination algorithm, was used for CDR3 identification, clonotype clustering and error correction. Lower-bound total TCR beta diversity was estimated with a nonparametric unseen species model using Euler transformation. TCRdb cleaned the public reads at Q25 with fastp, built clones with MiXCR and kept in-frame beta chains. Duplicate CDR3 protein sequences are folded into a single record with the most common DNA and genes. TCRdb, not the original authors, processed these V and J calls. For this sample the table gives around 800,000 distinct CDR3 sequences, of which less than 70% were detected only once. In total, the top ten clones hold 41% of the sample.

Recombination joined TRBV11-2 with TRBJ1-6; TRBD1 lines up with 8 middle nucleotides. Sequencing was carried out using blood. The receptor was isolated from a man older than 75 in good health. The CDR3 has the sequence CASSARTGSDSPLHF. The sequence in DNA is TGTGCCAGCAGCGCAAGGACAGGGTCGGATTCACCCCTCCACTTT.